These 16 T cell receptor beta chains came from one sample sequenced in a study of graft-versus-host responses after intestinal transplantation. Their antigen targets remain unknown. Generated by immunoSEQ multiplex PCR, the TCRdb table keeps only in-frame clones and is missing some. The sample lists over 120,000 clones; around nine tenths were seen once. This specimen consisted of unstimulated CD4+ T cells sorted from spleen or lymph node cells, obtained before intestinal transplant. The source is a human donor who received an intestinal transplant.

The chain joins TRBV6-1 to TRBJ2-7; maybe TRBD2 (6 bases). From germline, CDR1 is MNHNS and CDR2 SASEGT. V was shortened by 2 bases and J by 0 bases, with 20 bases between the two germline ends. The CDR3 has 18 amino acids. The CDR3 protein is CASSERLWAGPSSYEQYF. The CDR3 DNA follows: TGTGCCAGCAGTGAAAGGTTGTGGGCGGGACCGAGCTCCTACGAGCAGTACTTC.

This clone showed up just once. The CDR3 region has the DNA TGTGCCATCAGTGAGTCCCGGGGGGCATGGCAGTACTTC. Translated, it gives CAISESRGAWQYF. The chain uses TRBV10-3 and TRBJ2-7; tentatively, D is TRBD2 (7 bases). Germline CDR1 reads ENHRY; CDR2 reads SYGVKD. This CDR3 contains 13 residues. The V end lost 0 bases, the J end lost 9 bases, and 12 bases lay between the germline ends.

J is TRBJ1-5 and V is TRBV25-1, with a possible D match to TRBD1 (5 bases). CDR3 length equals 12 residues. Germline assignment: CDR1 MGHDK and CDR2 SYGVNS. Trimming took 2 bases from V and 6 from J, leaving 5 bases between them. This chain's CDR3 is CASSEQGQPQHF. The CDR3 DNA reads TGTGCCAGCAGTGAACAGGGTCAGCCCCAGCATTTT. Variable domain in full (rest from reference TRBV25-1 and TRBJ1-5): EADIYQTPRYLVIGTGKKITLECSQTMGHDKMYWYQQDPGMELHLIHYSYGVNSTEKGDLSSESTVSRIRTEHFPLTLESARPSHTSQYLCASSEQGQPQHFGDGTRLSIL.

This chain joins TRBV28 and TRBJ2-2, with TRBD2 as a possible D gene (5 bases). Per germline, CDR1 MDHEN and CDR2 SYDVKM. The germline V and J ends were trimmed by 1 base and 0 bases, with 12 bases remaining between them. This CDR3 region has 17 residues. The CDR3 region is CASSLFGGPANTGELFF. DNA for the CDR3: TGTGCCAGCAGTTTATTTGGCGGGCCTGCGAACACCGGGGAGCTGTTTTTT.

V usage is TRBV7-9 and J usage is TRBJ2-1; TRBD2 matches at 9 bases. With 2 bases clipped from V and 10 bases from J, the junction kept 6 bases outside the gene matches. The germline V gene encodes CDR1 SEHNR and CDR2 FQNEAQ (reference sequence). The CDR3 is 14 residues long. CDR3 residues: CASSLIAGVLEQFF. The CDR3 bases are TGTGCCAGCAGCTTAATAGCGGGAGTATTGGAGCAGTTCTTC.

V and J are TRBV28 and TRBJ1-4, with 9 nucleotides matching TRBD1. The CDR3 is 14 residues long. Germline values: CDR1 MDHEN, CDR2 SYDVKM. V lost 5 bases and J lost 8; bases outside the gene matches: 6. Here the CDR3 DNA reads TGTGCCAGCAGTGCGGGACAGGGTGGCGAAAAACTGTTTTTT. Translating gives CASSAGQGGEKLFF.

This chain links TRBV11-2 with TRBJ2-3; 10 bases are a match to TRBD2. The V gene's germline CDR1 is SGHAT and CDR2 FQNNGV. Germline trimming cut 5 bases from V and 10 bases from J; bases unmatched to any gene: 18. CDR3 size: 17 residues. CDR3 protein: CASSLRTSGPFMGAQYF. The CDR3 DNA is TGTGCCAGCAGCCTAAGGACTAGCGGTCCGTTTATGGGTGCGCAGTATTTT.

This clone occurred once. The chain has TRBV6-5 and TRBJ2-7; 7 positions agree with TRBD2. The CDR3 loop spans 13 amino acids. Germline CDR1 MNHEY, CDR2 SVGAGI. Losses at the gene ends were 6 bases for V and 3 bases for J; bases not matched to a gene: 5. In nucleotides, the CDR3 is TGTGCCAGCAGGACTAGCAAGAGCTACGAGCAGTACTTC. This sequence encodes CASRTSKSYEQYF.

The chain couples TRBV19 to TRBJ2-7; D gene unclear. CDR3 length equals 14 residues. V was clipped by 3 bases and J by 0 bases, with 9 bases between them. Germline CDR1 and CDR2: LNHDA and SQIVND (reference sequence). DNA of the CDR3: TGTGCCAGTAGTATCACTGTCACCTCCTACGAGCAGTACTTC. Translated, it gives CASSITVTSYEQYF. The full variable domain, in which reference TRBV19 and TRBJ2-7 provide the parts outside the CDR3, is DGGITQSPKYLFRKEGQNVTLSCEQNLNHDAMYWYRQDPGQGLRLIYYSQIVNDFQKGDIAEGYSVSREKKESFPLTVTSAQKNPTAFYLCASSITVTSYEQYFGPGTRLTVT.

This sequence joins TRBV5-1 and TRBJ1-1; a weak D match, TRBD1 (5 bases). Germline CDR1 and CDR2: SGHRS and YFSETQ. Between the trimmed V and J ends, which lost 0 bases and 4 bases, there was a span of 16 bases. This CDR3 comprises 16 residues. The CDR3 protein is CASSLGFGGRTTEAFF. Written as DNA, the CDR3 is TGCGCCAGCAGCTTGGGGTTCGGGGGGAGGACCACTGAAGCTTTCTTT.

The chain carries TRBV7-9 and TRBJ2-5, with D possibly being TRBD1 (6 bases). This CDR3 is 14 amino acids long. The V end lost 5 bases, the J end lost 2 bases, and 12 bases lay between the germline ends. The germline gives CDR1 SEHNR, CDR2 FQNEAQ (reference sequence). The CDR3 DNA follows: TGTGCCAGCAGCCTTCGGCAGGGGCAAGAGACCCAGTACTTC. It is translated as CASSLRQGQETQYF.

This chain connects TRBV7-3 to TRBJ2-1; D gene uncertain. The germline V gene has CDR1 SGHTA and CDR2 FQGTGA. V gave up 1 base and J gave up 4 bases, with 14 bases separating them. The CDR3 runs 16 residues. The CDR3 DNA reads as TGTGCCAGCAGCTTAAAGGCCCCCCCGAATTACAATGAGCAGTTCTTC. Protein product: CASSLKAPPNYNEQFF.

The CDR3 coding sequence is TGTGCCAGCAGCCCCGGGACAGCCTACGAGCAGTACTTC. It encodes CASSPGTAYEQYF. V is TRBV6-6 and J is TRBJ2-5, with 7 bases that match TRBD1. With the DNA end fitting TRBJ2-7 better, the J assignment may be wrong. The length of the CDR3 is 13 residues. CDR1 is MNHNY, CDR2 SVGAGI, per germline (reference sequence).

This clone was counted a single time. The V gene is TRBV18, the J gene TRBJ1-1; D uncertain. V was pared by 2 bases and J by 5 bases, with 12 bases between. The CDR3 runs 14 residues. CDR1 is KGHSH and CDR2 is LQKENI in the germline V gene. CDR3 sequence (DNA): TGTGCCAGCTCACCAGACGGGAAGGGTACTGAAGCTTTCTTT. This sequence encodes CASSPDGKGTEAFF.

The chain combines TRBV20-1 with TRBJ1-6; D may be TRBD1 (5 bases). V shed 3 bases and J shed 13 bases, with 10 bases lying between them. Germline assignment: CDR1 DFQATT and CDR2 SNEGSKA (reference sequence). This CDR3 is 11 amino acids long. CDR3 DNA: TGCAGTGCTAGCGTGGGGGTCCCCCTCCACTTT. Its translation is CSASVGVPLHF.

V is TRBV19 and J is TRBJ2-6; 13 positions agree with TRBD2. Losses at the gene ends were 3 bases for V and 4 bases for J; bases not matched to a gene: 6. CDR1 is LNHDA and CDR2 is SQIVND in the germline V gene (reference sequence). CDR3 size: 18 residues. The CDR3 region is CASSIGLAGAGGANVLTF. The CDR3 DNA is TGTGCCAGTAGTATTGGACTAGCGGGAGCCGGAGGGGCCAACGTCCTGACTTTC.